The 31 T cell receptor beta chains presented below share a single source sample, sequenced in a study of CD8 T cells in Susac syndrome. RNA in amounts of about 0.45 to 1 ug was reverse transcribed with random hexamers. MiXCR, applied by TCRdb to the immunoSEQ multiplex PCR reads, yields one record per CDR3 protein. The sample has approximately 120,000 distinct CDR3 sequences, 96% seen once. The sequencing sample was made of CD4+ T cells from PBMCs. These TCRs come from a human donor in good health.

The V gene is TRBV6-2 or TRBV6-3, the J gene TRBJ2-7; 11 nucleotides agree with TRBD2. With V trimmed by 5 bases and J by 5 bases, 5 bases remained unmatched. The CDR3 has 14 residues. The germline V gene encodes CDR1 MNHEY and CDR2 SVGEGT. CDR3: CASSGTSGSNEQYF. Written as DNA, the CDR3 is TGTGCCAGCAGTGGAACTAGCGGGAGTAACGAGCAGTACTTC.

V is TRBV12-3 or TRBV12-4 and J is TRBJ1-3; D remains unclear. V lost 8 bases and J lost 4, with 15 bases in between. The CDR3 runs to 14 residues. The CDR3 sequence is CASAARGAGNTIYF. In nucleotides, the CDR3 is TGTGCCAGCGCTGCCCGGGGTGCAGGAAACACCATATATTTT.

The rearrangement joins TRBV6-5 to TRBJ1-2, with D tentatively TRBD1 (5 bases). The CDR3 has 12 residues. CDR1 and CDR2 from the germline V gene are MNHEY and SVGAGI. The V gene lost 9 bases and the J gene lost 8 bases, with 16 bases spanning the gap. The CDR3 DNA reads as TGTGCCAGTTGTACGGGGGAGGGAGGCTACACCTTC. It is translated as CASCTGEGGYTF.

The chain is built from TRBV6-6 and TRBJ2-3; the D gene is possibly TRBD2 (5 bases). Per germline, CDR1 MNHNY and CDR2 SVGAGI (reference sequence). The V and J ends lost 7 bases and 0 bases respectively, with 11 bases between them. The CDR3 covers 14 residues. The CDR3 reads CASKPGGSTDTQYF. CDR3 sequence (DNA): TGTGCCAGCAAACCCGGCGGGAGCACAGATACGCAGTATTTT.

In DNA, the CDR3 is TGTGCCAGCAGCCCTCCCCCTCTAGCGGGGGCCTCCTACGAGCAGTACTTC. This sequence encodes CASSPPPLAGASYEQYF. This rearrangement joins TRBV7-9 to TRBJ2-7; TRBD2 matches 10 bases. The CDR3 runs to 17 residues. V lost 5 bases and J lost 0; bases outside the gene matches: 10. Germline V gene sequence: CDR1 SEHNR, CDR2 FQNEAQ (reference sequence).

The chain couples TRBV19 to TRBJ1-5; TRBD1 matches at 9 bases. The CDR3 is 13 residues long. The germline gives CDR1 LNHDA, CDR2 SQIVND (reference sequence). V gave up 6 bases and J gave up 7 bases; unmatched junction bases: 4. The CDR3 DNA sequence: TGTGCCAGTAGGGACAGGGGACTGCAGCCCCAGCATTTT. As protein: CASRDRGLQPQHF.

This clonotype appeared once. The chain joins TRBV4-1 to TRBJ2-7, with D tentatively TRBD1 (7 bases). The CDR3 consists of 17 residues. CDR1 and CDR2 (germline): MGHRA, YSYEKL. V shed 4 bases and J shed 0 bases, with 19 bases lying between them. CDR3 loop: CASSRGGNGQASYEQYF. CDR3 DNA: TGCGCCAGCAGCCGAGGGGGGAATGGACAGGCCTCCTACGAGCAGTACTTC.

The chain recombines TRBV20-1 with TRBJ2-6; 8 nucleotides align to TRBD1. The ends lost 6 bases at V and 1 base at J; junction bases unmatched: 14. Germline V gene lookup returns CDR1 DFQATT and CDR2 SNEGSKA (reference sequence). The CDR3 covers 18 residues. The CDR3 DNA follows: TGCAGTGCCGCCGAGGGACAGGCTTTCCCTTCTGGGGCCAACGTCCTGACTTTC. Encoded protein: CSAAEGQAFPSGANVLTF.

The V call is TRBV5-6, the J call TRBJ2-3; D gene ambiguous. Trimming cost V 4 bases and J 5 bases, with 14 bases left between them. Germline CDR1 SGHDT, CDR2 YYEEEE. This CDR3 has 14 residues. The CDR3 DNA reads TGTGCCAGCAGCCCGGGTTATCTTCGAGATACGCAGTATTTT. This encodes CASSPGYLRDTQYF.

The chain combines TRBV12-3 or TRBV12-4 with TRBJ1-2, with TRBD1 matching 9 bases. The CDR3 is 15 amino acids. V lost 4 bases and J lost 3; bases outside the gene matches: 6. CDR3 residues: CASSSPGQGYYGYTF. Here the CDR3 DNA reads TGTGCCAGCAGTTCCCCGGGACAGGGCTACTATGGCTACACCTTC.

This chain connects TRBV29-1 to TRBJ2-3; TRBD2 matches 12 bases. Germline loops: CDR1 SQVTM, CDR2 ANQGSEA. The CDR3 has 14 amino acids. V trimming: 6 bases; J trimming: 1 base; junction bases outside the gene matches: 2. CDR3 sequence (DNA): TGCAGCGTGACTAGCGGGGGCCGCACAGATACGCAGTATTTT. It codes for CSVTSGGRTDTQYF.

CDR3 amino acids: CSARDDRNTEAFF. CDR3 DNA sequence: TGCAGTGCTAGAGACGACAGGAACACTGAAGCTTTCTTT. The rearrangement joins TRBV20-1 to TRBJ1-1, with D possibly TRBD1 on 5 matching bases. The ends were cut back, 0 bases at V and 1 base at J, with 6 bases in the middle. This CDR3 region has 13 residues. CDR1 DFQATT and CDR2 SNEGSKA come from the germline V gene (reference sequence).

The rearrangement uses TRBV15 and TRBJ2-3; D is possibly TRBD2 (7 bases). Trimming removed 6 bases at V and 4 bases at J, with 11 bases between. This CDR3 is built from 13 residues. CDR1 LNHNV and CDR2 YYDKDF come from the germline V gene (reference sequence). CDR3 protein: CATRGGGPDTQYF. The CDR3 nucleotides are TGTGCCACCAGAGGGGGGGGCCCAGATACGCAGTATTTT.

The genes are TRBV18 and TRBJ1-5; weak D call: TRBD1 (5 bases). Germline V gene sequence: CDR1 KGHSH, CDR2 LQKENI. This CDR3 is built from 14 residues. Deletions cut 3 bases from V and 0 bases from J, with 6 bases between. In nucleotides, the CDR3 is TGTGCCAGCTCACCCCAGGGTAGCAATCAGCCCCAGCATTTT. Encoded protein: CASSPQGSNQPQHF.

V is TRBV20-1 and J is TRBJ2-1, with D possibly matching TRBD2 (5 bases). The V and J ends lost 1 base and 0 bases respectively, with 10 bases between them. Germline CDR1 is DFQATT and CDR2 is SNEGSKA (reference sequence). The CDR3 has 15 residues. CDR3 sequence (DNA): TGCAGTGCTAGAGCGCGGCTAGCCTCCTACAATGAGCAGTTCTTC. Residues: CSARARLASYNEQFF.

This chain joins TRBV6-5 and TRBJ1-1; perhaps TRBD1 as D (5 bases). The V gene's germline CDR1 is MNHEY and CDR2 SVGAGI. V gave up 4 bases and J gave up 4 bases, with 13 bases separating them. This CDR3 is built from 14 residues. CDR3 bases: TGTGCCAGCAGTTCCCCAGGGAAGGGCACTGAAGCTTTCTTT. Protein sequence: CASSSPGKGTEAFF.

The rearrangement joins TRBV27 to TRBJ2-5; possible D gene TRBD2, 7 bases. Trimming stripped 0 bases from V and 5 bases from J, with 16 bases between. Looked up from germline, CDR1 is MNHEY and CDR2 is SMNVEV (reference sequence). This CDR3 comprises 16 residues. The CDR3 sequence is CASSLSGWGGWETQYF. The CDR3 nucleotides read TGTGCCAGCAGTTTATCAGGATGGGGGGGCTGGGAGACCCAGTACTTC.

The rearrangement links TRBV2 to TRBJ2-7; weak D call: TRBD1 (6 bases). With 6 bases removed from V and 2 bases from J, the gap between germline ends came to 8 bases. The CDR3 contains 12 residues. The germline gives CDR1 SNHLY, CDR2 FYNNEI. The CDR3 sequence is CASRQGTYEQYF. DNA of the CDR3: TGTGCCAGCAGACAGGGAACCTACGAGCAGTACTTC. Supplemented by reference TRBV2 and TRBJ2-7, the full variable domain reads EPEVTQTPSHQVTQMGQEVILRCVPISNHLYFYWYRQILGQKVEFLVSFYNNEISEKSEIFDDQFSVERPDGSNFTLKIRSTKLEDSAMYFCASRQGTYEQYFGPGTRLTVT.

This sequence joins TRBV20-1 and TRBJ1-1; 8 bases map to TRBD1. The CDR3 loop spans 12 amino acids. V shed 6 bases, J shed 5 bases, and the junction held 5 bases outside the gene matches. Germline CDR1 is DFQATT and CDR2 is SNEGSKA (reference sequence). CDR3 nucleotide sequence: TGCAGTGCGACAGGGGATGGGACTGAAGCTTTCTTT. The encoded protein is CSATGDGTEAFF.

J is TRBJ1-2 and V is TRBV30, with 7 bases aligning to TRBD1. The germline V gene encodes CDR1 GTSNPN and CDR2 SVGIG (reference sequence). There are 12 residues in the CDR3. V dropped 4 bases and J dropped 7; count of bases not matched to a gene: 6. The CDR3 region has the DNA TGTGCCTGGAACGACAGGGCGGCTGGCTACACCTTC. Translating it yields CAWNDRAAGYTF.

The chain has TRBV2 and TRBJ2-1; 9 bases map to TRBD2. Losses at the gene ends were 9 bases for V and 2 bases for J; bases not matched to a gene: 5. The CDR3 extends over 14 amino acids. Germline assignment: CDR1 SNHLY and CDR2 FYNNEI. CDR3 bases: TGTGCCAGTACCGGGACTAGCACCTACAATGAGCAGTTCTTC. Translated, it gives CASTGTSTYNEQFF.

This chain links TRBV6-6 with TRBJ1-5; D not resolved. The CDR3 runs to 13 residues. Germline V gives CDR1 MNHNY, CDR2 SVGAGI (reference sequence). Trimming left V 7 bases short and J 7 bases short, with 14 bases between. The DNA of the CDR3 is TGTGCCAGCACCCCGGACTCGGTCCAGCCCCAGCATTTT. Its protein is CASTPDSVQPQHF.

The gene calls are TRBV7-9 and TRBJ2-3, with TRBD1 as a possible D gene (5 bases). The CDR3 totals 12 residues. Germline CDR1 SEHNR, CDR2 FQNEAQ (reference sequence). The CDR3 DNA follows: TGTGGTACAGGACCTCAGACAGATACGCAGTATTTT. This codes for CGTGPQTDTQYF.

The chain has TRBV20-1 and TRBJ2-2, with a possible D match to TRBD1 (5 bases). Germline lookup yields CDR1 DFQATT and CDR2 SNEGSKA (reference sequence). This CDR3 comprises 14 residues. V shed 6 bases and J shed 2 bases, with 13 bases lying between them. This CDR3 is CSASPDSNTGELFF. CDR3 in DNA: TGCAGTGCCAGTCCCGACAGTAACACCGGGGAGCTGTTTTTT.

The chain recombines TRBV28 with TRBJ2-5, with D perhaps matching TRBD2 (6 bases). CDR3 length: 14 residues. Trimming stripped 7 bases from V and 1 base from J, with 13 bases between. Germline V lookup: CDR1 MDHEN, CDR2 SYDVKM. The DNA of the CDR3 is TGTGCCAGCACCCTCGCGGGGATCCAAGAGACCCAGTACTTC. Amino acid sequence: CASTLAGIQETQYF.

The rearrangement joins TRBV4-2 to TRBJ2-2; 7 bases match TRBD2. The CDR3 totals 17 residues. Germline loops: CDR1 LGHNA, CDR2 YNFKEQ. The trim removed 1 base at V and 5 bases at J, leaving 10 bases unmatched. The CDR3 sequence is CASSQVVRWEGTGELFF. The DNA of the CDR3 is TGTGCCAGCAGCCAAGTTGTGAGGTGGGAGGGAACCGGGGAGCTGTTTTTT.

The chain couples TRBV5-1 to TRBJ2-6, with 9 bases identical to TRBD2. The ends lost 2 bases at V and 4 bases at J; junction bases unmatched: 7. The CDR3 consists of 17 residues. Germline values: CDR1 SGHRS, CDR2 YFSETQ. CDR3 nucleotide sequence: TGCGCCAGCAGCTTAGCGGGGGGCCCGTCCGGGGCCAACGTCCTGACTTTC. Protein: CASSLAGGPSGANVLTF.

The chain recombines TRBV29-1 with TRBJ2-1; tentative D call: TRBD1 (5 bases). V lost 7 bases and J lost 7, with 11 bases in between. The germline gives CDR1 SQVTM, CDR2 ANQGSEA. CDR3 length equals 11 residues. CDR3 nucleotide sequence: TGCAGCGCAGGGAATCTGAATGAGCAGTTCTTC. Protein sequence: CSAGNLNEQFF.

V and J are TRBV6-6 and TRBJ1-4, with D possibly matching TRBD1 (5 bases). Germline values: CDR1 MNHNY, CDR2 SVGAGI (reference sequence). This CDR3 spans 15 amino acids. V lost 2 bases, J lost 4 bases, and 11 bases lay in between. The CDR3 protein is CASSYHIGDNEKLFF. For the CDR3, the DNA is TGTGCCAGCAGTTACCATATAGGGGATAATGAAAAACTGTTTTTT.

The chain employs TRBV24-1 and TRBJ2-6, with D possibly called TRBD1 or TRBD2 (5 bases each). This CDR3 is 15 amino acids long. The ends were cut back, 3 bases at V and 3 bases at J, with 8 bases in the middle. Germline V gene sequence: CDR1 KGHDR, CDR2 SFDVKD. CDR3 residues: CATSDGTFGANVLTF. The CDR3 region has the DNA TGTGCCACCAGTGATGGGACGTTTGGGGCCAACGTCCTGACTTTC.

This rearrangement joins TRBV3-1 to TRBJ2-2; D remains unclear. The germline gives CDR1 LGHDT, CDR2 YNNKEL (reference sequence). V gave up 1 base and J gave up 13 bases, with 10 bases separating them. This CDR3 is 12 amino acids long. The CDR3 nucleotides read TGTGCCAGCAGCCAAGGGTTCACTCTGCTGTTTTTT. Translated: CASSQGFTLLFF. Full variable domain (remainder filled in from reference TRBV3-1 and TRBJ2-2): DTAVSQTPKYLVTQMGNDKSIKCEQNLGHDTMYWYKQDSKKFLKIMFSYNNKELIINETVPNRFSPKSPDKAHLNLHINSLELGDSAVYFCASSQGFTLLFFGEGSRLTVL.